The next 16 T cell receptor beta chains were all read from a single sample in a study of cytomegalovirus exposure and HLA in healthy donors. Vbeta (60) and Jbeta (13) primers were used in the PCR. Sequenced by immunoSEQ multiplex PCR; TCRdb stores in-frame clones only, minus some. This table has more than 95,000 clones, around 80% appearing once. Sample: PBMCs. The receptor set was obtained from a young woman in good health and CMV-seronegative.

As concerns this clone: One end of the junction does not line up with germline, which may come from a read error. The genes are TRBV6-5 and TRBJ1-1; D remains unclear. The germline CDR1 and CDR2 sequences are MNHEY and SVGAGI. The CDR3 contains 16 residues. The CDR3 DNA is TGTGCCAACAGTTACTCGAATTCCAGGACTGGCACTGAAGCTTTCTTT. Protein sequence: CANSYSNSRTGTEAFF.

A single count supports this clone. V gene TRBV2 combines with J gene TRBJ2-1, with 8 bases aligning to TRBD2. This CDR3 region has 14 residues. Trimming removed 4 bases from V and 9 bases from J; junction bases left unmatched: 8. CDR1 SNHLY and CDR2 FYNNEI come from the germline V gene. CDR3 region: CASSGRGADAEQFF. The CDR3 DNA reads TGTGCCAGCAGTGGGCGGGGGGCGGACGCTGAGCAGTTCTTC. Using reference TRBV2 and TRBJ2-1 for the parts outside the CDR3, the full variable domain is EPEVTQTPSHQVTQMGQEVILRCVPISNHLYFYWYRQILGQKVEFLVSFYNNEISEKSEIFDDQFSVERPDGSNFTLKIRSTKLEDSAMYFCASSGRGADAEQFFGPGTRLTVL.

This chain joins TRBV2 and TRBJ1-2; TRBD1 aligns across 11 bases. The junction had 1 base not matched to a gene; V was cut back by 6 bases and J by 13 bases. CDR1 and CDR2 from the germline V gene are SNHLY and FYNNEI. This CDR3 region has 10 residues. CDR3: CASRGQGGTF. The CDR3 region has the DNA TGTGCCAGCAGGGGACAGGGGGGCACCTTC.

CDR3 residues: CASSTGTSGNEQYF. The CDR3 nucleotides are TGTGCCAGCAGTACAGGGACTAGCGGGAACGAGCAGTACTTC. V is TRBV27 and J is TRBJ2-7; TRBD2 matches at 13 bases. Losses at the gene ends were 5 bases for V and 5 bases for J; bases not matched to a gene: 3. The germline gives CDR1 MNHEY, CDR2 SMNVEV (reference sequence). The CDR3 length is 14 residues.

The chain couples TRBV29-1 to TRBJ2-5; D may be TRBD1 (5 bases). Germline V CDR1 and CDR2: SQVTM, ANQGSEA. CDR3 size: 12 residues. V was pared by 3 bases and J by 5 bases, with 10 bases between. The CDR3 is CSVDRQWETQYF. In nucleotides, the CDR3 is TGCAGCGTTGATCGACAGTGGGAGACCCAGTACTTC.

This chain connects TRBV4-1 to TRBJ2-1; 7 bases are shared with TRBD2. The CDR3 loop spans 14 amino acids. CDR1 MGHRA and CDR2 YSYEKL come from the germline V gene. V was clipped by 3 bases and J by 9 bases; unmatched bases: 8. DNA of the CDR3: TGCGCCAGCAGCCACCCGGGACTATTGAGTGAGCAGTTCTTC. It encodes CASSHPGLLSEQFF.

The chain joins TRBV30 to TRBJ1-2; TRBD1 agrees at 11 bases. Germline assignment: CDR1 GTSNPN and CDR2 SVGIG (reference sequence). The CDR3 is 15 residues long. The V gene end was trimmed by 3 bases and the J gene end by 7 bases; junction bases not matched to a gene: 10. The CDR3, as DNA: TGTGCCTGGAGCCCCCGGGGACAGGGGGTTGTTGGCTACACCTTC. Translating gives CAWSPRGQGVVGYTF.

This chain uses TRBV4-3 with TRBJ2-5; 13 bases are shared with TRBD2. The CDR3 length is 16 residues. With 3 bases clipped from V and 2 bases from J, the junction kept 3 bases outside the gene matches. Germline V gives CDR1 LGHNA, CDR2 YSLEER. CDR3 DNA sequence: TGCGCCAGCAGCCAGGGACTAGCGGGGTTACAAGAGACCCAGTACTTC. Translating it yields CASSQGLAGLQETQYF.

The chain recombines TRBV29-1 with TRBJ2-2, with TRBD2 matching over 8 bases. Germline assignment: CDR1 SQVTM and CDR2 ANQGSEA. The CDR3 spans 14 residues. With 8 bases clipped from V and 1 base from J, the junction kept 6 bases outside the gene matches. CDR3 sequence (DNA): TGCAGCACAATGGGACTAGAGAACACCGGGGAGCTGTTTTTT. This encodes CSTMGLENTGELFF.

The V and J genes are TRBV10-1 and TRBJ2-2, with D tentatively TRBD1 (6 bases). This CDR3 comprises 19 residues. Trimming took 8 bases from V and 0 from J, leaving 25 bases between them. The germline gives CDR1 WNHNN, CDR2 SYGVQD (reference sequence). CDR3 protein: CASPAVPVGAPANTGELFF. The CDR3 region has the DNA TGCGCCAGCCCGGCGGTTCCGGTGGGGGCCCCCGCGAACACCGGGGAGCTGTTTTTT.

The rearrangement uses TRBV4-1 and TRBJ1-1; 8 bases are shared with TRBD1. Trimming at V came to 1 base and at J to 6 bases, leaving 7 bases not matched to a gene. CDR1 and CDR2 (germline): MGHRA, YSYEKL. The CDR3 spans 15 residues. Here the CDR3 reads CASSQATGELPEAFF. The CDR3, as DNA: TGCGCCAGCAGCCAAGCGACAGGGGAATTGCCTGAAGCTTTCTTT.

In regard to this clone: Germline is not matched at one junction end, which may reflect a read error. The chain combines TRBV7-9 with TRBJ1-1; D is possibly TRBD1 (6 bases). Germline CDR1 and CDR2: SEHNR and FQNEAQ (reference sequence). This CDR3 comprises 14 residues. This CDR3 reads CSSSHRTAHTEAFF. Written as DNA, the CDR3 is TGTTCCAGCAGCCATCGGACAGCCCACACTGAAGCTTTCTTT.

The rearrangement uses TRBV2 and TRBJ1-3; D gene ambiguous. CDR3 length equals 12 residues. CDR1 is SNHLY, CDR2 FYNNEI, per germline. V was clipped by 6 bases and J by 4 bases, with 7 bases between them. CDR3 nucleotides: TGTGCCAGCAGGCGCAGGGGAAACACCATATATTTT. Its translation is CASRRRGNTIYF. The full variable domain, its missing parts supplied by reference TRBV2 and TRBJ1-3, is EPEVTQTPSHQVTQMGQEVILRCVPISNHLYFYWYRQILGQKVEFLVSFYNNEISEKSEIFDDQFSVERPDGSNFTLKIRSTKLEDSAMYFCASRRRGNTIYFGEGSWLTVV.

This chain joins TRBV6-5 and TRBJ1-1; 10 bases align to TRBD1. The CDR3 runs to 15 residues. Germline trimming cut 0 bases from V and 4 bases from J; bases unmatched to any gene: 2. Germline CDR1 MNHEY, CDR2 SVGAGI. The CDR3: CASSYSTGGLTEAFF. The DNA for the CDR3 is TGTGCCAGCAGTTACTCGACAGGGGGCCTCACTGAAGCTTTCTTT.

The chain carries TRBV11-2 and TRBJ2-3, with D possibly being TRBD2 (5 bases). The CDR3 is made up of 13 amino acids. From germline, CDR1 is SGHAT and CDR2 FQNNGV. With 5 bases removed from V and 4 bases from J, the gap between germline ends came to 10 bases. The CDR3 sequence is CASSRRDPDTQYF. The CDR3 DNA sequence: TGTGCCAGCAGCCGTCGGGATCCAGATACGCAGTATTTT. Variable domain in full (rest from reference TRBV11-2 and TRBJ2-3): EAGVAQSPRYKIIEKRQSVAFWCNPISGHATLYWYQQILGQGPKLLIQFQNNGVVDDSQLPKDRFSAERLKGVDSTLKIQPAKLEDSAVYLCASSRRDPDTQYFGPGTRLTVL.

This clone has just a few counts. CDR3 region: CASSRDRGVSTNEKLFF. As DNA, the CDR3 is TGTGCCAGCAGCCGGGACAGGGGAGTCTCAACTAATGAAAAACTGTTTTTT. V usage is TRBV5-4 and J usage is TRBJ1-4; 10 bases are a match to TRBD1. Germline CDR1 is SGHNT and CDR2 is YYREEE (reference sequence). The CDR3 consists of 17 residues. V shed 4 bases and J 0 bases; nucleotides not matched to a gene: 6.